One and the same sample provided the 2 T cell receptor beta chains below, sequenced in a study of OX40 agonist ivuxolimab in advanced cancers. Using immunoSEQ multiplex PCR, the repertoire was profiled, and TCRdb retains in-frame clones only, with some absent. Among about 53,000 clones, 75% to 90% were seen once, and the ten largest hold roughly a tenth. The sequenced sample was CD4+ or CD8+ T cells sorted from blood, obtained in a trial of the OX40 agonist ivuxolimab. Receptors were obtained from an adult with an advanced solid tumor such as melanoma, head and neck, liver or kidney cancer.

This clone appeared a single time. V and J are TRBV27 and TRBJ1-5; 8 bases agree with TRBD1. CDR1 MNHEY and CDR2 SMNVEV come from the germline V gene (reference sequence). The V and J ends lost 5 bases and 3 bases, in that order; junction bases with no gene match: 15. There are 18 residues in the CDR3. The CDR3 reads CASSPNHPGGDINQPQHF. CDR3 in DNA: TGTGCCAGCAGTCCGAATCACCCAGGGGGCGATATCAATCAGCCCCAGCATTTT.

J is TRBJ2-5 and V is TRBV5-1; 8 bases are a match to TRBD1. Germline V lookup: CDR1 SGHRS, CDR2 YFSETQ. This CDR3 has 16 residues. Trimming cost V 0 bases and J 4 bases; bases outside gene matches: 8. The CDR3 sequence: CASSLAPQGAVETQYF. The CDR3 coding sequence is TGCGCCAGCAGCTTGGCCCCGCAGGGGGCCGTAGAGACCCAGTACTTC. Variable domain in full (rest from reference TRBV5-1 and TRBJ2-5): KAGVTQTPRYLIKTRGQQVTLSCSPISGHRSVSWYQQTPGQGLQFLFEYFSETQRNKGNFPGRFSGRQFSNSRSEMNVSTLELGDSALYLCASSLAPQGAVETQYFGPGTRLLVL.